This T cell receptor beta chain was captured in a study of T cell responses to AZD1222 COVID-19 vaccine. Study results and limitations: Within unmutated variant regions lay the reported targets of nearly half of spike-specific TCRs. Donors in the cohort were predominantly white British and more often female, and clonal diversity was possibly underestimated.

Of note for this clone: Its antigen remains unidentified.

The CDR3 contains 12 residues. Trimming cost V 0 bases and J 3 bases, with 3 bases left between them. Germline values: CDR1 MNHEY, CDR2 SMNVEV (reference sequence). Sequencing was performed with immunoSEQ multiplex PCR; in TCRdb, only in-frame clones are kept and a portion is missing. Among 130,000 to 150,000 clones, around 93% were seen once, and the ten largest hold approximately 2%. The TCR was taken from an adult in good health. The starting material was peripheral blood, obtained on day 0 of AZD1222 vaccination. V gene TRBV27 combines with J gene TRBJ2-7; no reliable D call. The CDR3 reads CASSLSGYEQYF. The DNA of the CDR3 is TGTGCCAGCAGTTTATCTGGCTACGAGCAGTACTTC.